The 15 T cell receptor beta chains below all came from one sample that was sequenced in a study of monozygotic twins with inflammatory bowel disease. Each CDR3 protein gets one entry in TCRdb, which reprocessed the 5' RACE reads and gives no DNA. Recorded here are about 450,000 distinct CDR3 sequences; the top ten clones represent 2% to 2.5%. The sample taken for sequencing was blood. These receptors all come from a human donor with ulcerative colitis or Crohn's disease, or a healthy co-twin of an affected twin (not recorded which).

This rearrangement joins TRBV4-1 to TRBJ2-1. The V gene's germline CDR1 is MGHRA and CDR2 YSYEKL. The CDR3 extends over 16 amino acids. The CDR3 sequence is CASSQGELTPYNEQFF.

The chain joins TRBV24-1 to TRBJ1-4. This CDR3 spans 13 amino acids. Germline loops: CDR1 KGHDR, CDR2 SFDVKD. The CDR3 sequence: CATSDSWREKLFF.

The CDR3 region is CASSPSGRNEQYF. This chain uses TRBV11-2 with TRBJ2-7; TCRdb returns TRBD2, unconfirmable since there is no DNA. CDR1 SGHAT and CDR2 FQNNGV come from the germline V gene. This CDR3 spans 13 amino acids.

The chain carries TRBV20-1 and TRBJ2-5; the D gene TCRdb calls, TRBD1, cannot be checked with no DNA. Per the germline V gene, CDR1 is DFQATT and CDR2 is SNEGSKA (reference sequence). The CDR3 loop spans 13 amino acids. This CDR3 reads CSARPPGRETQYF.

The V and J genes are TRBV10-3 and TRBJ1-2; TCRdb calls TRBD1, which cannot be checked without DNA. In germline, CDR1 is ENHRY, CDR2 SYGVKD. This CDR3 contains 13 residues. CDR3 residues: CATLPGQGQGYTF.

This sequence joins TRBV29-1 and TRBJ1-2; as DNA is missing, the TRBD1 call by TCRdb cannot be tested. The CDR3 runs 12 residues. Germline-derived CDR1 and CDR2 are SQVTM and ANQGSEA. CDR3: CSVADRGHGYTF.

The chain employs TRBV9 and TRBJ2-6. Germline lookup yields CDR1 SGDLS and CDR2 YYNGEE. CDR3 size: 17 residues. This chain's CDR3 is CASSVQTPGTGANVLTF.

The genes are TRBV20-1 and TRBJ2-7. CDR3 length equals 11 residues. The germline V gene encodes CDR1 DFQATT and CDR2 SNEGSKA (reference sequence). The CDR3 loop reads CSARLTYEQYF.

The chain combines TRBV7-6 with TRBJ2-3; TCRdb indicates TRBD1, and absent DNA this call remains unverified. Germline V CDR1 and CDR2: SGHVS, FNYEAQ. CDR3 size: 15 residues. The CDR3 region is CASSAQGAITDTQYF.

The chain is built from TRBV7-9 and TRBJ2-7. The CDR3 extends over 12 amino acids. Germline values: CDR1 SEHNR, CDR2 FQNEAQ (reference sequence). CDR3 region: CASSLHYREQYF.

The CDR3 spells CASSIISGANVLTF. The V gene is TRBV6-6, the J gene TRBJ2-6. Per germline, CDR1 MNHNY and CDR2 SVGAGI (reference sequence). The CDR3 has 14 amino acids.

V is TRBV5-1 and J is TRBJ1-1. Germline V CDR1 and CDR2: SGHRS, YFSETQ. The CDR3 runs to 13 residues. CDR3 region: CASKNLVSTEAFF.

V is TRBV5-1 and J is TRBJ2-1; TCRdb's D call of TRBD2 is untestable without DNA. Germline CDR1 is SGHRS and CDR2 is YFSETQ. The CDR3 contains 16 residues. Here the CDR3 reads CASSLVSGGADNEQFF.

The chain links TRBV12-3 or TRBV12-4 to TRBJ2-5; TCRdb lists TRBD1, though no DNA is available to test this call. The CDR3 runs to 14 residues. The CDR3 protein is CASSFGDYEETQYF.

The gene calls are TRBV29-1 and TRBJ2-7; checking the TCRdb D call of TRBD2 is not possible without DNA. The CDR3 is made up of 14 amino acids. CDR1 is SQVTM, CDR2 ANQGSEA, per germline. CDR3: CSAEAGNPTYEQYF.